The 10 T cell receptor beta chains below were found in one sample sequenced in a study of molecular identifiers for immune sequencing clone quantification. TCRdb re-derived calls from the PCR reads in MiXCR, one entry per CDR3 protein. Seen here are about 500,000 distinct CDR3 sequences, about 25% observed once, and the top ten hold under 0.85%. The sequenced sample was naive CD8+ T cells from blood, with Jurkat cell RNA spiked in. The subset denotes: FACS-sorted CD8+CD4-CCR7+CD45RA+ naive T cells. These receptor sequences come from a human donor in good health. Some libraries in this study had Jurkat cell RNA spiked in.

In this sample, this clonotype turned up a few times. V and J are TRBV13 and TRBJ2-5; D call uncertain. CDR1 is PRHDT, CDR2 FYEKMQ, per germline (reference sequence). Trimming shortened V by 3 bases and J by 2 bases, and 10 bases separated the two germline ends. This CDR3 has 14 amino acids. The CDR3 region is CASSFQHQQETQYF. CDR3 bases: TGTGCCAGCAGCTTCCAACACCAGCAAGAGACCCAGTACTTC.

V and J are TRBV4-3 and TRBJ2-1; TRBD2 matches at 14 bases. The CDR3 is made up of 17 amino acids. V gave up 3 bases and J gave up 7 bases; unmatched junction bases: 8. Germline loops: CDR1 LGHNA, CDR2 YSLEER. In DNA, the CDR3 is TGCGCCAGCAGCCAGGGACTAGCGGGAGAGATCTTGAATGAGCAGTTCTTC. This sequence encodes CASSQGLAGEILNEQFF.

This clonotype was seen repeatedly, ten times or more. The chain links TRBV7-9 to TRBJ1-5, with D possibly TRBD1 on 6 matching bases. The V end lost 1 base, the J end lost 4 bases, and 23 bases lay between the germline ends. Germline V lookup: CDR1 SEHNR, CDR2 FQNEAQ (reference sequence). The CDR3 loop spans 19 amino acids. In DNA form, the CDR3 reads TGTGCCAGCAGCTTAGGCAACGACTGGACAGCACAGACGAATCAGCCCCAGCATTTT. This codes for CASSLGNDWTAQTNQPQHF.

This clonotype appeared a few times. The rearrangement uses TRBV24-1 and TRBJ2-5; TRBD2 matches 9 bases. This CDR3 comprises 13 residues. Trimming cost V 9 bases and J 5 bases; bases outside gene matches: 6. Germline V gene lookup returns CDR1 KGHDR and CDR2 SFDVKD. CDR3 in DNA: TGTGCCACCCGGGCTAGCGGGGATGAGACCCAGTACTTC. Encoded protein: CATRASGDETQYF.

The chain couples TRBV19 to TRBJ2-3, with 12 bases matching TRBD2. The V gene's germline CDR1 is LNHDA and CDR2 SQIVND (reference sequence). This CDR3 comprises 20 residues. V gave up 0 bases and J gave up 2 bases; unmatched junction bases: 12. CDR3 loop: CASSIDTRETSGGITDTQYF. DNA of the CDR3: TGTGCCAGTAGTATAGATACCCGAGAGACTAGCGGGGGCATCACAGATACGCAGTATTTT. Variable domain in full (rest from reference TRBV19 and TRBJ2-3): DGGITQSPKYLFRKEGQNVTLSCEQNLNHDAMYWYRQDPGQGLRLIYYSQIVNDFQKGDIAEGYSVSREKKESFPLTVTSAQKNPTAFYLCASSIDTRETSGGITDTQYFGPGTRLTVL.

This clonotype occurred many times. V is TRBV6-2 or TRBV6-3 and J is TRBJ2-6; D unresolved. Germline V gene lookup returns CDR1 MNHEY and CDR2 SVGEGT. This CDR3 is built from 16 residues. V lost 0 bases to trimming and J lost 0 bases, with 6 bases between them. The CDR3 sequence: CASSYSGPSGANVLTF. The CDR3 DNA sequence: TGTGCCAGCAGTTACTCTGGCCCCTCTGGGGCCAACGTCCTGACTTTC.

The chain couples TRBV11-2 to TRBJ2-5; tentatively, D is TRBD1 or TRBD2 (5 bases each). The CDR3 runs to 16 residues. The germline gives CDR1 SGHAT, CDR2 FQNNGV. V lost 4 bases and J 1 base, leaving 16 bases between the germline ends. DNA of the CDR3: TGTGCCAGCAGCTCCTCCCCGGGGCCACCCCAAGAGACCCAGTACTTC. It yields the protein CASSSSPGPPQETQYF.

This clonotype was detected only a few times. V usage is TRBV9 and J usage is TRBJ2-5, with D possibly called TRBD1 or TRBD2 (6 bases each). The germline CDR1 and CDR2 sequences are SGDLS and YYNGEE. The ends were cut back, 3 bases at V and 0 bases at J, with 9 bases in the middle. There are 14 residues in the CDR3. The CDR3, as DNA: TGTGCCAGCAGCGGCGGGACACACCAAGAGACCCAGTACTTC. Amino acid sequence: CASSGGTHQETQYF.

A word on this clonotype: A much larger clone differs by one base, so this may be a read error. The CDR3 nucleotides are TGTGCCAGCATTGGACAGAGTACCACTGAAGCTTTCTTT. The encoded protein is CASIGQSTTEAFF. The chain recombines TRBV2 with TRBJ1-1, with D maybe TRBD1 (6 bases). V lost 7 bases, J lost 4 bases, and 13 bases lay in between. The CDR3 consists of 13 residues. Germline V lookup: CDR1 SNHLY, CDR2 FYNNEI.

This clonotype was detected a few times. The chain has TRBV7-2 and TRBJ2-7; 7 bases align to TRBD2. This CDR3 spans 13 amino acids. CDR1 and CDR2 from the germline V gene are SGHTA and FQGNSA. Losses at the gene ends were 3 bases for V and 7 bases for J; bases not matched to a gene: 6. CDR3 loop: CASSFSGGPEQYF. DNA for the CDR3: TGTGCCAGCAGCTTTTCGGGAGGCCCAGAGCAGTACTTC.